One sample yielded the 22 T cell receptor beta chains listed below, sequenced in a study of shared clonotypes between healthy human individuals. The method was immunoSEQ multiplex PCR; TCRdb's version includes in-frame clones alone and lacks a portion of them. In the table there are 650,000 to 700,000 clones, less than 95% of which are singletons. The material sequenced was memory CD8+ T cells from PBMCs. The subset was: CD45RO+ cells pooled with CCR7-negative TemRA cells. The receptors shown here come from a man in his late teens or twenties in good health. Some clones in this sample may be carry-over from other donors' samples.

The chain joins TRBV9 to TRBJ1-5, with D possibly being TRBD1 (5 bases). CDR1 is SGDLS, CDR2 YYNGEE, per germline. The CDR3 totals 15 residues. Trimming left V 0 bases short and J 5 bases short, with 12 bases between. Written as DNA, the CDR3 is TGTGCCAGCAGCGTAGAGCCAGGGTTGCATCAGCCCCAGCATTTT. As protein: CASSVEPGLHQPQHF. The full variable domain, its missing parts supplied by reference TRBV9 and TRBJ1-5, is DSGVTQTPKHLITATGQRVTLRCSPRSGDLSVYWYQQSLDQGLQFLIQYYNGEERAKGNILERFSAQQFPDLHSELNLSSLELGDSALYFCASSVEPGLHQPQHFGDGTRLSIL.

This clone came up a few times. This chain links TRBV11-2 with TRBJ1-1, with a tentative D call TRBD1 (6 bases). The germline V gene has CDR1 SGHAT and CDR2 FQNNGV. There are 12 residues in the CDR3. Trimming removed 4 bases at V and 7 bases at J, with 10 bases between. The chain's CDR3 is CASSSPDSEAFF. Written as DNA, the CDR3 is TGTGCCAGCAGCTCCCCGGACAGTGAAGCTTTCTTT.

The chain recombines TRBV4-1 with TRBJ2-7, with D tentatively TRBD1 (6 bases). CDR3 length: 14 residues. Germline V gene lookup returns CDR1 MGHRA and CDR2 YSYEKL. Trimming shortened V by 1 base and J by 9 bases, and 16 bases separated the two germline ends. This CDR3 is CASSQVAGVSGQYF. The DNA of the CDR3 is TGCGCCAGCAGCCAAGTTGCAGGGGTGTCTGGGCAGTACTTC.

Only one count was recorded for this clone. For the CDR3, the DNA is TGTGCCAGCAGCTTTAACGGGGGAGACACCGGGGAGCTGTTTTTT. Protein product: CASSFNGGDTGELFF. This chain uses TRBV5-4 with TRBJ2-2; a weak D match, TRBD2 (6 bases). The length of the CDR3 is 15 residues. V lost 2 bases to trimming and J lost 3 bases, with 11 bases between them. Germline lookup yields CDR1 SGHNT and CDR2 YYREEE (reference sequence).

The gene calls are TRBV5-1 and TRBJ2-5; 12 positions agree with TRBD2. In germline, CDR1 is SGHRS, CDR2 YFSETQ. The CDR3 totals 16 residues. The V gene end was trimmed by 4 bases and the J gene end by 4 bases; junction bases not matched to a gene: 8. The CDR3 region is CASSPPTSGSGETQYF. The DNA for the CDR3 is TGCGCCAGCAGCCCACCGACTAGCGGGAGTGGAGAGACCCAGTACTTC.

The chain couples TRBV28 to TRBJ1-2; TRBD1 matches at 8 bases. Trimming removed 4 bases from V and 8 bases from J; junction bases left unmatched: 9. Germline CDR1 reads MDHEN; CDR2 reads SYDVKM. The CDR3 has 14 residues. For the CDR3, the DNA is TGTGCCAGCAGTTCTAGGACAGGGACTCGGGGCTACACCTTC. It yields the protein CASSSRTGTRGYTF.

This chain uses TRBV27 with TRBJ2-7; possibly TRBD1 for D (6 bases). V was pared by 5 bases and J by 6 bases, with 11 bases between. This CDR3 comprises 12 residues. Looked up from germline, CDR1 is MNHEY and CDR2 is SMNVEV (reference sequence). As DNA, the CDR3 is TGTGCCAGCAGTGTTACAGGGTTCGAGCAGTACTTC. Amino acid sequence: CASSVTGFEQYF.

The chain employs TRBV11-2 and TRBJ2-2; D gene uncertain. The length of the CDR3 is 15 residues. Germline V CDR1 and CDR2: SGHAT, FQNNGV. V shed 1 base and J shed 5 bases, with 11 bases lying between them. The CDR3 DNA is TGTGCCAGCAGCTTAGGTTCCCGTGGGACCGGGGAGCTGTTTTTT. Translating gives CASSLGSRGTGELFF.

The CDR3 is CASSLDRSGNTIYF. Here the CDR3 DNA reads TGTGCCAGCAGCTTAGACAGGTCTGGAAACACCATATATTTT. The chain carries TRBV7-2 and TRBJ1-3; D is perhaps TRBD1 (5 bases). V gave up 1 base and J gave up 1 base, with 5 bases separating them. CDR1 and CDR2 from the germline V gene are SGHTA and FQGNSA. The CDR3 sequence is 14 residues long.

The chain links TRBV6-5 to TRBJ1-2, with D unresolved. The V gene's germline CDR1 is MNHEY and CDR2 SVGAGI. Trimming took off 2 bases at V and 5 bases at J, with 12 bases between the two ends. The CDR3 runs to 14 residues. The DNA for the CDR3 is TGTGCCAGCAGTTACGGGGAGGGAGGTTATGGCTACACCTTC. The encoded protein is CASSYGEGGYGYTF.

This chain uses TRBV9 with TRBJ2-3, with D possibly TRBD2 on 6 matching bases. The CDR3 sequence is 16 residues long. The germline gives CDR1 SGDLS, CDR2 YYNGEE. The V gene lost 4 bases and the J gene lost 4 bases, with 19 bases spanning the gap. CDR3 nucleotide sequence: TGTGCCAGCAGCCCCCGACACGGACTATATTCAGATACGCAGTATTTT. Amino acids: CASSPRHGLYSDTQYF.

The table lists this clone with a count of one. The rearrangement joins TRBV27 to TRBJ2-2; unclear D gene. Between the trimmed V and J ends, which lost 9 bases and 4 bases, there was a span of 9 bases. The CDR3 extends over 12 amino acids. Germline V gives CDR1 MNHEY, CDR2 SMNVEV (reference sequence). CDR3 in DNA: TGTGCCAGTGGATATCTCACCGGGGAGCTGTTTTTT. This codes for CASGYLTGELFF.

The rearrangement joins TRBV4-1 to TRBJ2-2, with TRBD2 matching 14 bases. Germline CDR1 MGHRA, CDR2 YSYEKL. The CDR3 extends over 19 amino acids. V dropped 2 bases and J dropped 7; count of bases not matched to a gene: 12. CDR3 loop: CASSQSSTSGRARFGELFF. The CDR3 coding sequence is TGCGCCAGCAGCCAATCCTCGACTAGCGGGAGGGCCCGTTTCGGGGAGCTGTTTTTT.

The rearrangement uses TRBV7-6 and TRBJ1-1; D ambiguous. Germline V gives CDR1 SGHVS, CDR2 FNYEAQ. V lost 5 bases, J lost 0 bases, and 19 bases lay in between. CDR3 length equals 17 residues. CDR3 protein: CASSTRPVRGMNTEAFF. The CDR3 DNA is TGTGCCAGCAGCACTAGACCCGTCCGTGGCATGAACACTGAAGCTTTCTTT. Variable domain in full (rest from reference TRBV7-6 and TRBJ1-1): GAGVSQSPRYKVTKRGQDVALRCDPISGHVSLYWYRQALGQGPEFLTYFNYEAQQDKSGLPNDRFSAERPEGSISTLTIQRTEQRDSAMYRCASSTRPVRGMNTEAFFGQGTRLTVV.

On this clone itself: Other DNA sequences within the sample encode an identical CDR3. The J gene is TRBJ2-5, the V gene TRBV28; TRBD1 matches 7 bases. Germline V gene lookup returns CDR1 MDHEN and CDR2 SYDVKM. CDR3 length: 13 residues. With 5 bases clipped from V and 1 base from J, the junction kept 1 base outside the gene matches. CDR3 loop: CASSGTAQETQYF. CDR3 bases: TGTGCCAGCAGTGGGACAGCCCAAGAGACCCAGTACTTC.

The J gene is TRBJ2-7, the V gene TRBV5-4, with D possibly matching TRBD2 (6 bases). CDR1 and CDR2 (germline): SGHNT, YYREEE (reference sequence). There are 15 residues in the CDR3. V was shortened by 4 bases and J by 0 bases, with 14 bases between the two germline ends. The CDR3 loop is CASSQDAGSSYEQYF. DNA of the CDR3: TGTGCCAGCAGCCAAGACGCCGGGAGCTCCTACGAGCAGTACTTC.

This clone was detected ten times or more. The same CDR3 can be traced to other DNA sequences in this sample. The chain is built from TRBV11-2 and TRBJ2-1; D gene ambiguous. Germline V lookup: CDR1 SGHAT, CDR2 FQNNGV. The CDR3 runs 11 residues. With 1 base removed from V and 9 bases from J, the gap between germline ends came to 4 bases. CDR3 DNA sequence: TGTGCCAGCAGCTTAGCGGGTGAGCAGTTCTTC. Protein product: CASSLAGEQFF.

This clone appeared once. The sample carries other DNA sequences with the same CDR3. The chain carries TRBV7-9 and TRBJ2-7, with TRBD1 matching 9 bases. Germline-derived CDR1 and CDR2 are SEHNR and FQNEAQ (reference sequence). The CDR3 length is 15 residues. V gave up 0 bases and J gave up 1 base; unmatched junction bases: 1. The CDR3 reads CASSLAGQGSYEQYF. The CDR3 DNA is TGTGCCAGCAGCTTAGCGGGACAGGGTTCCTACGAGCAGTACTTC.

The chain joins TRBV5-4 to TRBJ1-2; D is ambiguous. CDR3 length: 14 residues. CDR1 is SGHNT, CDR2 YYREEE, per germline (reference sequence). The germline V and J ends were trimmed by 6 bases and 4 bases, with 16 bases remaining between them. The CDR3 bases are TGTGCCAGCAATATGGCGGACTACTCCTATGGCTACACCTTC. Amino acid sequence: CASNMADYSYGYTF.

The rearrangement links TRBV6-1 to TRBJ2-7; D not certain. The V end lost 6 bases, the J end lost 4 bases, and 7 bases lay between the germline ends. The CDR3 consists of 11 residues. Germline lookup yields CDR1 MNHNS and CDR2 SASEGT. In DNA, the CDR3 is TGTGCCAGCAGGGACCTTTACGAGCAGTACTTC. It codes for CASRDLYEQYF.

The V call is TRBV4-3, the J call TRBJ2-7, with a weak D call TRBD2 (6 bases). CDR1 is LGHNA, CDR2 YSLEER, per germline. V gave up 1 base and J gave up 3 bases, with 7 bases separating them. The CDR3 spans 13 residues. CDR3 sequence (DNA): TGCGCCAGCAGCCAAGTGGGGGGCTACGAGCAGTACTTC. Its protein is CASSQVGGYEQYF.

In its sample, this clone was seen a few times. J is TRBJ1-3 and V is TRBV14; unclear D gene. Germline assignment: CDR1 SGHDN and CDR2 FVKESK. The length of the CDR3 is 15 residues. V lost 3 bases to trimming and J lost 0 bases, with 9 bases between them. The CDR3 region has the DNA TGTGCCAGCAGCCAGGTAGCCAGCTCTGGAAACACCATATATTTT. Its protein product is CASSQVASSGNTIYF.